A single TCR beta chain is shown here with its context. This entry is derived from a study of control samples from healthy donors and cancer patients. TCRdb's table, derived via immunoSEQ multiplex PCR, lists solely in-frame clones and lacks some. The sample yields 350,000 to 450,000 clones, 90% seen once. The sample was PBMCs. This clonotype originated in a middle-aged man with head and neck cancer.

CDR3 residues: CASSYDREKTQYF. The CDR3 DNA reads TGTGCCAGCAGTTATGACAGAGAAAAGACCCAGTACTTC. The J gene is TRBJ2-5, the V gene TRBV6-6, with TRBD1 as a possible D gene (5 bases). CDR1 and CDR2 (germline): MNHNY, SVGAGI (reference sequence). The V and J ends lost 3 bases and 6 bases respectively, with 11 bases between them. The CDR3 covers 13 residues.